This T cell receptor (beta chain) was captured by sequencing in a study of human T cells and chemical hapten exposure. Study in general: A 2 cm by 2 cm inner upper arm patch received 2% DPC for sensitization. Yields of TCR per sample differed, chiefly owing to small differences in pooled library volume.

General study results and limits: There was alopecia in the donors, so their immune response may differ from that of healthy people.

TCRdb analysed the RACE reads with MiXCR anew, one entry per CDR3 protein. Of approximately 75,000 distinct CDR3 sequences listed, about 9% are singletons. Time point of the sample: patch test 2, 6 weeks after DPC sensitization. Documented treatment: therapeutic diphenylcyclopropenone sensitization with weekly scalp DPC. Alopecia patients between 18 and 70 years old and suitable for DPC were used as donors. This clonotype was seen ten or more times. Its target is unknown. The CDR3 has 14 amino acids. Germline V CDR1 and CDR2: SGHRS, YFSETQ. V was shortened by 0 bases and J by 9 bases, with 10 bases between the two germline ends.

The sequence was obtained from a woman between 45 and 65 years old with alopecia areata. Some clones in this sample may be carry-over from other donors' samples. Specimen: whole blood, collected in connection with sensitization to the hapten diphenylcyclopropenone (DPC). The rearrangement joins TRBV5-1 to TRBJ1-6; TRBD1 might be the D (5 bases). The CDR3 here is CASSLETAGSPLHF. For the CDR3, the DNA is TGCGCCAGCAGCTTGGAGACAGCGGGTTCACCCCTCCACTTT.